This T cell receptor beta chain was identified during a study of T cells in Graves' hyperthyroidism and ophthalmopathy. Study at large: Peripheral blood was secured at the point of initial diagnosis, before any treatment.

Whole-study results and caveats: Ophthalmopathy was model-predicted a median roughly 6.5 months pre-onset.

This clonotype was counted only a few times. Its antigen is as yet unknown. The CDR3 extends over 14 amino acids. CDR1 and CDR2 from the germline V gene are MNHEY and SVGEGT. Trimming cost V 7 bases and J 2 bases, with 14 bases left between them. Amplified TCR beta CDR3 regions came from RNA transcripts. The primer set for the first-round RT-PCR of the TCR CDR3 was HTBI. TCRdb re-analysed the multiplex PCR reads in MiXCR, keeping a single row per CDR3 protein. The table records 250,000 to 300,000 distinct CDR3 sequences, 13% of them present only once. Disease duration under 2 months; hyperthyroidism patients were aged 18 to 65.

Sequences were obtained from blood. The clonotype was recovered from a woman in her 30s with Graves' hyperthyroidism that later progressed to Graves' ophthalmopathy. V gene TRBV6-2 or TRBV6-3 combines with J gene TRBJ1-2, with D tentatively TRBD1 (5 bases). The chain's CDR3 is CASTGGTENYGYTF. The CDR3 DNA reads TGTGCCAGCACTGGGGGAACCGAAAACTATGGCTACACCTTC.